These 12 T cell receptor beta chains came from one sample sequenced in a study of CD8+ T cells in alopecia areata. Indicated treatment: oral pan-JAK inhibitor, 5-10 mg twice daily. RNA, once extracted, was reverse transcribed into cDNA for use as the sequencing template. Using immunoSEQ multiplex PCR, the repertoire was profiled, and TCRdb retains in-frame clones only, with some absent. The profile covers 200,000 to 250,000 clones, with under 70% appearing a single time and 4% to 5% taken by the ten largest. Sequencing was performed on CD4+ T cells sorted from blood, taken at week 4, from a patient treated with tofacitinib. These receptors originate from a human donor with alopecia areata.

The sample holds a few counts of this clone. V usage is TRBV4-3 and J usage is TRBJ2-6; D is undetermined. CDR1 is LGHNA and CDR2 is YSLEER in the germline V gene. Trimming stripped 0 bases from V and 4 bases from J, with 10 bases between. The CDR3 runs to 16 residues. CDR3 protein: CASSQDVTSGANVLTF. The CDR3 DNA sequence: TGCGCCAGCAGCCAAGATGTGACGTCCGGGGCCAACGTCCTGACTTTC.

This rearrangement joins TRBV14 to TRBJ2-7; weak D call: TRBD2 (5 bases). Trimming stripped 1 base from V and 3 bases from J, with 10 bases between. Germline lookup yields CDR1 SGHDN and CDR2 FVKESK. The length of the CDR3 is 14 residues. The CDR3 sequence is CASSQGQRNYEQYF. Written as DNA, the CDR3 is TGTGCCAGCAGCCAAGGGCAGCGGAACTACGAGCAGTACTTC.

This clone was picked up one time. The J gene is TRBJ1-1, the V gene TRBV7-2, with D uncertain. Looked up from germline, CDR1 is SGHTA and CDR2 is FQGNSA. This CDR3 contains 14 residues. V lost 5 bases and J lost 1, with 11 bases in between. CDR3 sequence (DNA): TGTGCCAGCAGCCGGAGGGCGGGGAACACTGAAGCTTTCTTT. Its protein is CASSRRAGNTEAFF.

V and J are TRBV5-1 and TRBJ1-4; TRBD1 is a possible D gene (6 bases). V lost 3 bases, J lost 2 bases, and 14 bases lay in between. The germline V gene has CDR1 SGHRS and CDR2 YFSETQ. CDR3 length equals 16 residues. CDR3: CASSYSGAVTNEKLFF. The CDR3 DNA follows: TGCGCCAGCAGCTATTCGGGGGCAGTGACTAATGAAAAACTGTTTTTT.

This clone has a count of ten or more. At one end the junction does not follow the germline gene, possibly because of a read error. This chain links TRBV7-7 with TRBJ2-1; D call uncertain. Germline CDR1 SSHAT, CDR2 FNYEAQ (reference sequence). This CDR3 is built from 15 residues. Here the CDR3 DNA reads TGTGCTAGCAGCTTCCGTGGAAGTTCCTACAATGAGCAGTTCTTC. As protein: CASSFRGSSYNEQFF.

J is TRBJ1-2 and V is TRBV7-2; possibly TRBD1 for D (6 bases). The germline V and J ends were trimmed by 5 bases and 6 bases, with 16 bases remaining between them. Germline CDR1 is SGHTA and CDR2 is FQGNSA. The CDR3 runs to 14 residues. CDR3 protein: CASSLVDRKNGYTF. CDR3 coding DNA: TGTGCCAGCAGCCTTGTAGACAGGAAGAATGGCTACACCTTC.

This clone was counted a few times. The chain is built from TRBV10-3 and TRBJ2-1, with 8 bases lining up with TRBD2. CDR1 and CDR2 (germline): ENHRY, SYGVKD. The CDR3 spans 15 residues. The trim removed 3 bases at V and 4 bases at J, leaving 5 bases unmatched. Here the CDR3 reads CAISESSGGYNEQFF. Here the CDR3 DNA reads TGTGCCATCAGTGAATCGAGCGGGGGTTACAATGAGCAGTTCTTC.

This clone was counted a few times. The chain joins TRBV15 to TRBJ2-7; 7 bases are a match to TRBD1. Germline V CDR1 and CDR2: LNHNV, YYDKDF (reference sequence). V lost 1 base to trimming and J lost 7 bases; unmatched junction nucleotides: 7. The CDR3 loop spans 14 amino acids. CDR3 residues: CATSRGTGNGEQYF. DNA for the CDR3: TGTGCCACCAGCAGAGGGACAGGTAATGGGGAGCAGTACTTC.

This chain connects TRBV10-3 to TRBJ1-5; no clear D gene. This CDR3 spans 14 amino acids. CDR1 and CDR2 (germline): ENHRY, SYGVKD. Trimming took off 2 bases at V and 4 bases at J, with 9 bases between the two ends. CDR3: CAISEGQPNQPQHF. The CDR3 region has the DNA TGTGCCATCAGTGAGGGTCAGCCGAATCAGCCCCAGCATTTT.

This chain uses TRBV4-1 with TRBJ2-7, with D uncertain. V was pared by 1 base and J by 7 bases, with 8 bases between. CDR3 length equals 12 residues. Germline CDR1 is MGHRA and CDR2 is YSYEKL. DNA for the CDR3: TGCGCCAGCAGCCAAGGTGTCGGGGAGCAGTACTTC. Amino acid sequence: CASSQGVGEQYF.

The chain uses TRBV11-3 and TRBJ2-6; the D gene is possibly TRBD1 (5 bases). Germline CDR1 is SGHNT and CDR2 is YENEEA. The CDR3 consists of 18 residues. V lost 1 base, J lost 0 bases, and 13 bases lay in between. This CDR3 reads CASSLAWGRASGANVLTF. Here the CDR3 DNA reads TGTGCCAGCAGCTTAGCGTGGGGCCGGGCCTCTGGGGCCAACGTCCTGACTTTC.

This chain joins TRBV4-1 and TRBJ2-7; tentatively, D is TRBD1 (5 bases). The CDR3 covers 14 residues. Germline CDR1 MGHRA, CDR2 YSYEKL. The ends were cut back, 0 bases at V and 2 bases at J, with 8 bases in the middle. This CDR3 is CASSQDLGPYEQYF. CDR3 nucleotide sequence: TGCGCCAGCAGCCAAGATCTGGGGCCCTACGAGCAGTACTTC.